This entry is about one T cell receptor (beta chain). Antigen specificity is unknown. These data originate in a study of T-cell reconstitution after alpha-beta-depleted transplantation in children. Study conclusions and caveats: At day 60, the high TCRbeta diversity found in some patients originated from recipient T cells and thymic progenitors that had survived. At the one-year point after transplant, T-cell counts and TCRbeta diversity were found to come mostly from T cells that had been newly produced.

Preparing the TCRbeta library involved the use of unique molecular identifiers. TCRdb re-called the PCR reads through MiXCR, storing one row per CDR3 protein. The sample yields some 310,000 distinct CDR3 sequences, 23% seen once. The CDR3 sequence is 14 residues long. Germline lookup yields CDR1 SGDLS and CDR2 YYNGEE. The germline V and J ends were trimmed by 0 bases and 2 bases, with 9 bases remaining between them. This TCR was recovered from a male patient between 10 and 17 years old who had a stem cell transplant for acute lymphoblastic leukemia, so the T cells may come from the graft donor. The sample here was PBMCs, mostly from graft donor cells, taken 180 days after TCRalphabeta/CD19-depleted stem cell transplant. The chain carries TRBV9 and TRBJ2-7; D gene ambiguous. This CDR3 reads CASSVGHTTYEQYF. In DNA form, the CDR3 reads TGTGCCAGCAGCGTAGGGCACACCACCTACGAGCAGTACTTC. The full variable domain, completed using reference TRBV9 and TRBJ2-7, is DSGVTQTPKHLITATGQRVTLRCSPRSGDLSVYWYQQSLDQGLQFLIQYYNGEERAKGNILERFSAQQFPDLHSELNLSSLELGDSALYFCASSVGHTTYEQYFGPGTRLTVT.